This T cell receptor beta chain was found in a study of blood T cell repertoires in COVID-19. Overall study: There were acute and convalescent COVID-19 samples, and they came from the United States, Italy and Spain. The analysed material was cDNA or gDNA that came from T cells, B-cell-depleted T cells, or PBMCs.

Trimming cost V 1 base and J 0 bases; bases outside gene matches: 7. Germline CDR1 SGHTA, CDR2 FQGNSA. The CDR3 extends over 17 amino acids. In the authors' workflow: Quantification of nucleated cells was approximated via reference gene primer amplification. Here immunoSEQ multiplex PCR was the method, and the copy in TCRdb shows in-frame clones only, minus some. The DNA gave D and trimming, while V, J and clone size come from that table. The sample holds about 200,000 clones, roughly 89% seen once. The receptor was isolated from a man aged 60-69 years who had recovered from COVID-19. Sequencing was carried out using peripheral blood. The V and J genes are TRBV7-2 and TRBJ2-3; 7 bases align to TRBD2. The CDR3 protein is CASSLGASGLSTDTQYF. The DNA of the CDR3 is TGTGCCAGCAGCTTAGGAGCTAGCGGCCTTAGCACAGATACGCAGTATTTT.